This T cell receptor beta chain was sequenced during a study of regulatory T cells in long-lasting Graves disease. Study-wide results and limits: There was favoring of TRBV28, TRBJ1-2 and TRBJ2-5 in persistent disease.

CDR1 is SGHVS, CDR2 FQNEAQ, per germline. The junction had 10 bases not matched to a gene; V was cut back by 7 bases and J by 8 bases. The CDR3 spans 14 residues. Time point: newly diagnosed GD, antithyroid drugs for less than 3 months. Generation of the TCR library employed RNA extracted from PBMCs. Notes on this clonotype: What it binds is unknown.

Library construction for TCR beta used iRepertoire HTBI primers and Arm-PCR of CDR3 regions. MiXCR was run by TCRdb on the multiplex PCR reads, yielding one entry per CDR3 protein. Here the sample spans some 500,000 distinct CDR3 sequences, about 16% being singletons. These sequences were also reported in another study, on T cells in Graves' hyperthyroidism and ophthalmopathy. That paper adds: The HTBI set primed first-round TCR CDR3 RT-PCR.

The clonotype comes from a woman aged 35 to 59 with Graves disease. The starting material was peripheral blood mononuclear cells (PBMCs), obtained at new diagnosis, from a patient treated with antithyroid drugs. The genes are TRBV7-8 and TRBJ2-2, with 7 bases matching TRBD2. The DNA of the CDR3 is TGTGCCAGCAATGATCGGACTAGTGTAGGGGAGCTGTTTTTT. This translates into CASNDRTSVGELFF.